The entry below gives a single TCR beta chain sequence along with its context. This specimen belongs to a study of low-dose radiotherapy and immunotherapy resistance in tumors. First-strand cDNA used TRAV- and TRBV-specific primers, covering alpha and beta chains. The authors amplified TCRs for roughly 20 PCR cycles with a constant-region primer and a V-primer adapter. Via MiXCR, TCRdb re-called the reads, giving one row per CDR3 protein. Here the sample spans 13,000 or so distinct CDR3 sequences, 76% being singletons. The germline V gene encodes CDR1 SGHNT and CDR2 YYREEE (reference sequence). There are 12 residues in the CDR3. Trimming left V 4 bases short and J 7 bases short, with 8 bases between.

This sequence originates from a human donor with advanced metastatic prostate, ovarian, gallbladder or colorectal cancer (not recorded which). This table probably holds off-target reads from a library built for another chain. The V and J genes are TRBV5-4 and TRBJ2-2; no clear D gene. This CDR3 is CASSGLYGELFF. In DNA form, the CDR3 reads TGTGCCAGCAGCGGGCTGTACGGGGAGCTGTTTTTT.